The clone carrying this T cell receptor beta chain was recorded at least ten times. The sample is drawn from a study of blood T cell repertoires in COVID-19. Study information: Italy, Spain and the United States were the sources of the convalescent and acute COVID-19 samples. PBMCs, B-cell-depleted T cells, or T cells provided the cDNA or gDNA that made up the material.

Germline V gene data show CDR1 as MGHRA and CDR2 as YSYEKL. The V and J ends lost 0 bases and 1 base respectively, with 16 bases between them. There are 18 residues in the CDR3. Original handling: The authors estimated nucleated cell counts from reference gene primer amplification. Sequencing used immunoSEQ multiplex PCR; TCRdb keeps in-frame clones, though not all of them. The DNA gave D and trimming, while V, J and clone size come from that table. The repertoire holds 100,000 to 150,000 clones, with 70% to 75% as singletons. The clonotype comes from a man in his sixties with acute or convalescent COVID-19. The material sequenced was peripheral blood. The chain is built from TRBV4-1 and TRBJ1-5; tentatively, D is TRBD1 (6 bases). The DNA of the CDR3 is TGCGCCAGCAGCCAAGAAGGGGTAGGCAGGGGCAGCAATCAGCCCCAGCATTTT. Amino acids: CASSQEGVGRGSNQPQHF.